The 25 T cell receptor beta chains below come from one sample, sequenced in a study of cytomegalovirus exposure and HLA in healthy donors. Vbeta (60) and Jbeta (13) primers were used in the PCR. This table comes from immunoSEQ multiplex PCR, and its TCRdb copy is limited to in-frame clones, with some not included. The sample includes approximately 74,000 clones, approximately 78% of them seen just once. Sequenced sample: PBMCs. These receptors were taken from a woman under 40 in good health and CMV-seronegative.

The chain uses TRBV11-2 and TRBJ2-5, with D perhaps matching TRBD1 (6 bases). Germline V gene lookup returns CDR1 SGHAT and CDR2 FQNNGV. This CDR3 is built from 15 residues. The V end lost 4 bases, the J end lost 0 bases, and 12 bases lay between the germline ends. The CDR3, as DNA: TGTGCCAGCAGCTCCGCGGACAGTTACCAAGAGACCCAGTACTTC. Translating gives CASSSADSYQETQYF. The full variable domain, with the rest looked up from reference TRBV11-2 and TRBJ2-5, is EAGVAQSPRYKIIEKRQSVAFWCNPISGHATLYWYQQILGQGPKLLIQFQNNGVVDDSQLPKDRFSAERLKGVDSTLKIQPAKLEDSAVYLCASSSADSYQETQYFGPGTRLLVL.

This chain joins TRBV27 and TRBJ2-7; 10 bases are a match to TRBD1. With 6 bases clipped from V and 3 bases from J, the junction kept 5 bases outside the gene matches. There are 14 residues in the CDR3. Germline CDR1 and CDR2: MNHEY and SMNVEV (reference sequence). DNA of the CDR3: TGTGCCAGCAGGACTGGGACAGGGGTCTACGAGCAGTACTTC. It yields the protein CASRTGTGVYEQYF.

This clone was counted once. The CDR3 here is CAISETGGTNYGYTF. The CDR3 region has the DNA TGTGCCATCAGTGAGACAGGGGGCACTAACTATGGCTACACCTTC. J is TRBJ1-2 and V is TRBV10-3; 9 nucleotides agree with TRBD1. The V and J ends lost 2 bases and 0 bases, in that order; junction bases with no gene match: 1. CDR1 ENHRY and CDR2 SYGVKD come from the germline V gene. The CDR3 has 15 amino acids.

This clone was seen a single time. This chain uses TRBV5-4 with TRBJ2-7; 12 nucleotides align to TRBD2. The trim removed 6 bases at V and 7 bases at J, leaving 14 bases unmatched. The CDR3 is made up of 16 amino acids. The V gene's germline CDR1 is SGHNT and CDR2 YYREEE (reference sequence). The CDR3 DNA is TGTGCCAGCACCCACCACCCCCCGACTAGCGGGGGAGAGCAGTACTTC. Translating it yields CASTHHPPTSGGEQYF.

This chain connects TRBV7-2 to TRBJ2-5, with D possibly TRBD2 on 6 matching bases. The DNA end favors TRBJ2-7, so the J call may be wrong. Germline-derived CDR1 and CDR2 are SGHTA and FQGNSA. The CDR3 is 13 residues long. The CDR3 DNA follows: TGTGCCAGCGGGGAACTAGCCTCGTACGAGCAGTACTTC. It yields the protein CASGELASYEQYF.

The V call is TRBV2, the J call TRBJ2-5; 7 bases are shared with TRBD1. CDR1 SNHLY and CDR2 FYNNEI come from the germline V gene. With V trimmed by 4 bases and J by 5 bases, 7 bases remained unmatched. The CDR3 is 14 amino acids. This CDR3 is CASSVGQLWETQYF. As DNA, the CDR3 is TGTGCCAGCAGTGTGGGACAGCTATGGGAGACCCAGTACTTC.

The rearrangement joins TRBV19 to TRBJ1-1; 9 bases match TRBD1. V lost 3 bases and J lost 12; bases outside the gene matches: 11. The CDR3 runs to 14 residues. The V gene's germline CDR1 is LNHDA and CDR2 SQIVND (reference sequence). The CDR3 DNA is TGTGCCAGTAGTATTTCCTCGGGGACAGGGAGGACTTTCTTT. It codes for CASSISSGTGRTFF.

This clone was detected only once. This sequence joins TRBV9 and TRBJ2-3; possibly TRBD2 for D (6 bases). Germline V gene lookup returns CDR1 SGDLS and CDR2 YYNGEE. The V end was cut by 3 bases, the J end by 4 bases, with 21 bases between. The CDR3 length is 17 residues. CDR3 residues: CASSGWDRGIEADTQYF. The CDR3 region has the DNA TGTGCCAGCAGCGGGTGGGATCGGGGGATAGAAGCAGATACGCAGTATTTT.

This clone was found once. The CDR3 region has the DNA TGTGCCAGCAGGATCCAGGGAAGCTCCTACAATGAGCAGTTCTTC. It is translated as CASRIQGSSYNEQFF. V is TRBV28 and J is TRBJ2-1; D might be TRBD1 (5 bases). The ends were cut back, 6 bases at V and 0 bases at J, with 12 bases in the middle. Germline V gene sequence: CDR1 MDHEN, CDR2 SYDVKM. This CDR3 has 15 amino acids.

In its sample, this clone was seen once. The chain has TRBV19 and TRBJ1-1, with 7 bases lining up with TRBD1. The CDR3 has 14 amino acids. Trimming at V came to 5 bases and at J to 6 bases, leaving 9 bases not matched to a gene. Germline CDR1 reads LNHDA; CDR2 reads SQIVND (reference sequence). The CDR3, as DNA: TGTGCCAGTAGTGCCGTTAACAGGGGCGCTGAAGCTTTCTTT. It specifies CASSAVNRGAEAFF.

This chain links TRBV18 with TRBJ2-5, with 9 bases fitting TRBD1. Germline V gene sequence: CDR1 KGHSH, CDR2 LQKENI. The CDR3 runs 16 residues. Unmatched junction bases numbered 10, after V lost 3 bases and J lost 5 bases. The CDR3 DNA reads TGTGCCAGCTCACCGCTCACAGGGGGCTTTCAGGAGACCCAGTACTTC. Its protein product is CASSPLTGGFQETQYF. The full variable domain, completed using reference TRBV18 and TRBJ2-5, is NAGVMQNPRHLVRRRGQEARLRCSPMKGHSHVYWYRQLPEEGLKFMVYLQKENIIDESGMPKERFSAEFPKEGPSILRIQQVVRGDSAAYFCASSPLTGGFQETQYFGPGTRLLVL.

The CDR3 loop reads CASGTGGVETQYF. The DNA for the CDR3 is TGTGCCAGCGGGACAGGGGGCGTTGAGACCCAGTACTTC. V usage is TRBV11-3 and J usage is TRBJ2-5; 12 bases align to TRBD1. CDR1 SGHNT and CDR2 YENEEA come from the germline V gene. CDR3 length equals 13 residues. After removal of 8 bases from V and 5 bases from J, the junction contained 3 bases not matched to a gene.

V and J are TRBV7-9 and TRBJ1-2; D perhaps matches TRBD1 (6 bases). This CDR3 is built from 15 residues. Looked up from germline, CDR1 is SEHNR and CDR2 is FQNEAQ (reference sequence). V lost 1 base and J lost 1, with 10 bases in between. The CDR3 reads CASSLEEDSNYGYTF. In DNA, the CDR3 is TGTGCCAGCAGCTTAGAAGAGGACAGTAACTATGGCTACACCTTC.

DNA for the CDR3: TGTGCCAGCAGCCCACCCCCTGGCGGGGGGAGCTCCTACGAGCAGTACTTC. Its translation: CASSPPPGGGSSYEQYF. The chain joins TRBV5-4 to TRBJ2-7; 8 nucleotides agree with TRBD2. V was pared by 4 bases and J by 0 bases, with 12 bases of the junction left unmatched. CDR1 and CDR2 from the germline V gene are SGHNT and YYREEE (reference sequence). The CDR3 loop spans 17 amino acids.

The chain couples TRBV19 to TRBJ1-4, with 9 nucleotides matching TRBD1. Germline CDR1 is LNHDA and CDR2 is SQIVND (reference sequence). J lost 1 base, V lost 7 bases, and 4 bases had no gene match. The CDR3 is made up of 15 amino acids. CDR3 amino acids: CASIGTGLTNEKLFF. For the CDR3, the DNA is TGTGCCAGTATTGGGACAGGGCTAACTAATGAAAAACTGTTTTTT.

The genes are TRBV12-5 and TRBJ2-5; tentative D call: TRBD2 (7 bases). CDR3 size: 14 residues. The V gene lost 6 bases and the J gene lost 5 bases, with 16 bases spanning the gap. Germline assignment: CDR1 LGHNT and CDR2 FRNRAP. In nucleotides, the CDR3 is TGTGCTAGTGGGGGCGGCAGGGGAGGGGAGACCCAGTACTTC. It specifies CASGGGRGGETQYF.

This chain joins TRBV6-5 and TRBJ1-3, with D perhaps TRBD1 (6 bases). CDR1 is MNHEY and CDR2 is SVGAGI in the germline V gene. The CDR3 consists of 15 residues. V was cut by 6 bases and J by 0 bases, with 12 bases left in between. Here the CDR3 reads CASRNRAISGNTIYF. In DNA form, the CDR3 reads TGTGCCAGCAGGAACAGGGCGATCTCTGGAAACACCATATATTTT.

This clone was seen more than once but under ten times. The chain combines TRBV5-4 with TRBJ1-1; D may be TRBD1 (5 bases). Germline loops: CDR1 SGHNT, CDR2 YYREEE (reference sequence). The germline V and J ends were trimmed by 2 bases and 5 bases, with 13 bases remaining between them. The CDR3 contains 14 residues. The CDR3 reads CASSFDAGGTEAFF. The CDR3 coding sequence is TGTGCCAGCAGCTTCGATGCGGGGGGGACTGAAGCTTTCTTT.

This chain uses TRBV6-5 with TRBJ1-1; D call uncertain. This CDR3 is 16 amino acids long. Per germline, CDR1 MNHEY and CDR2 SVGAGI. The ends were cut back, 0 bases at V and 0 bases at J, with 11 bases in the middle. The DNA for the CDR3 is TGTGCCAGCAGTTACTCAGCTAGGAGCATGAACACTGAAGCTTTCTTT. This gives the protein CASSYSARSMNTEAFF.

The genes are TRBV7-2 and TRBJ2-7; 8 bases line up with TRBD2. The V gene end was trimmed by 5 bases and the J gene end by 2 bases; junction bases not matched to a gene: 11. There are 16 residues in the CDR3. Looked up from germline, CDR1 is SGHTA and CDR2 is FQGNSA. CDR3 DNA sequence: TGTGCCAGCAGCCGTCGCCCGGGAGGGATGACCTACGAGCAGTACTTC. Its protein is CASSRRPGGMTYEQYF.

The V and J genes are TRBV5-1 and TRBJ2-4; 7 bases match TRBD1. J gave up 11 bases and V 4 bases, and 9 bases lay outside the gene matches. There are 13 residues in the CDR3. From germline, CDR1 is SGHRS and CDR2 YFSETQ. The CDR3 is CASSRVTGSLQYF. The CDR3 nucleotides read TGCGCCAGCAGCCGGGTGACAGGGTCACTTCAGTACTTC.

V and J are TRBV7-9 and TRBJ2-5; TRBD2 agrees at 7 bases. The CDR3 runs 13 residues. J was trimmed by 3 bases and V by 5 bases; bases with no gene match: 3. Germline V CDR1 and CDR2: SEHNR, FQNEAQ (reference sequence). CDR3 in amino acids: CASSHGLEETQYF. The CDR3 DNA sequence: TGTGCCAGCAGCCACGGACTAGAAGAGACCCAGTACTTC.

This clone has just one count. The rearrangement links TRBV7-9 to TRBJ1-1, with 7 bases matching TRBD1. CDR3 length equals 15 residues. Trimming took 5 bases from V and 1 from J; bases not matched to a gene: 7. In germline, CDR1 is SEHNR, CDR2 FQNEAQ (reference sequence). The CDR3, as DNA: TGTGCCAGCAGCCCCCTGACAGGGCGGAACACTGAAGCTTTCTTT. Translating gives CASSPLTGRNTEAFF.

The chain joins TRBV11-3 to TRBJ2-3; D is perhaps TRBD1 (5 bases). V gave up 1 base and J gave up 3 bases, with 8 bases separating them. From germline, CDR1 is SGHNT and CDR2 YENEEA. There are 14 residues in the CDR3. CDR3 sequence reads: CASSLAAGTDTQYF. The CDR3 coding sequence is TGTGCCAGCAGCTTAGCCGCAGGGACAGATACGCAGTATTTT.

The gene calls are TRBV6-1 and TRBJ2-7; weak D call: TRBD1 (6 bases). The CDR3 length is 13 residues. Germline values: CDR1 MNHNS, CDR2 SASEGT. The V end was cut by 10 bases, the J end by 3 bases, with 16 bases between. The CDR3 sequence: CATARTADYEQYF. The DNA for the CDR3 is TGTGCCACCGCCCGGACAGCCGACTACGAGCAGTACTTC.